The rows below give T cell receptor beta chains drawn from one sample of a study of T cells in Graves' hyperthyroidism and ophthalmopathy. TCRdb ran MiXCR on the multiplex PCR reads and lists one entry per CDR3 protein. This table holds hundreds of thousands of distinct CDR3 sequences, approximately 40% found once. The sequencing input was blood. All receptors come from a man aged 18 to 35 with Graves' hyperthyroidism. The CDR3 runs from the conserved cysteine through the conserved F or W. Fields, in order: V gene, J gene, CDR3 protein.

v_gene: TRBV7-9; j_gene: TRBJ2-5; CDR3aa: CASSQVDQRTETQYF
v_gene: TRBV29-1; j_gene: TRBJ2-5; CDR3aa: CSIEGLAGYRETQYF
v_gene: TRBV5-6; j_gene: TRBJ1-2; CDR3aa: CASSLQGASTNYGYTF
v_gene: TRBV6-4; j_gene: TRBJ2-5; CDR3aa: CASKVGSETQYF
v_gene: TRBV19; j_gene: TRBJ2-6; CDR3aa: CAWSDQGTGANVLTF
v_gene: TRBV5-1; j_gene: TRBJ2-5; CDR3aa: CASSFARGPQETQYF
v_gene: TRBV20-1; j_gene: TRBJ1-4; CDR3aa: CSAPTGGTNEKLFF
v_gene: TRBV15; j_gene: TRBJ2-7; CDR3aa: CATSPEGGSYEQYF
v_gene: TRBV29-1; j_gene: TRBJ2-7; CDR3aa: CSVGGQGARPEQYF
v_gene: TRBV4-1; j_gene: TRBJ1-5; CDR3aa: CASSHGARIQPQHF
v_gene: TRBV20-1; j_gene: TRBJ2-7; CDR3aa: CSYYAGDTYEQYF
v_gene: TRBV7-9; j_gene: TRBJ2-7; CDR3aa: CASSLDWGSEQYF
v_gene: TRBV9; j_gene: TRBJ2-2; CDR3aa: CASGGVNTGELFF
v_gene: TRBV25-1; j_gene: TRBJ2-5; CDR3aa: CASSEWGSGRDFQETQYF
v_gene: TRBV29-1; j_gene: TRBJ1-5; CDR3aa: CSVEGTGDQPQHF